This T cell receptor beta chain came from a study of blood T cell repertoires in COVID-19. Authors' analysis steps: Estimation of nucleated cell counts relied on the amplification of reference gene primers. Clones were sequenced by immunoSEQ multiplex PCR, and TCRdb holds only the in-frame ones, with some missing. Clone size and V and J calls were adopted from that table, with D and trimming inferred from the DNA. The repertoire holds about 430,000 clones, with 70% to 90% as singletons. Trimming took 0 bases from V and 4 from J, leaving 10 bases between them. Germline V CDR1 and CDR2: SGHRS, YFSETQ. This CDR3 region has 14 residues. This clone came up once.

Sequencing was performed on PBMCs or T cells enriched from blood (not recorded which). V and J are TRBV5-1 and TRBJ2-5, with TRBD2 as a possible D gene (5 bases). This TCR was sampled from a young woman who had been exposed to COVID-19. The CDR3: CASSLGFAGETQYF. The CDR3 DNA follows: TGCGCCAGCAGCTTGGGGTTTGCGGGAGAGACCCAGTACTTC.